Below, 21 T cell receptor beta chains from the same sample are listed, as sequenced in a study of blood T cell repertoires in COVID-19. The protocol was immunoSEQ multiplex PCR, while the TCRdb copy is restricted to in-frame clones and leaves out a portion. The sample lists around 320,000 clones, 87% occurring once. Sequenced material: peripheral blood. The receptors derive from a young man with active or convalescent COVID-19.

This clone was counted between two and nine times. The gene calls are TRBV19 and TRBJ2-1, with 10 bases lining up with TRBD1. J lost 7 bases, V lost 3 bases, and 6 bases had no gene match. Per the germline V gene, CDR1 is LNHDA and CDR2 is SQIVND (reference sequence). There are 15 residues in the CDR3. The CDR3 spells CASSMDRTGGNEQFF. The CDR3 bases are TGTGCCAGTAGTATGGACAGGACAGGGGGTAATGAGCAGTTCTTC. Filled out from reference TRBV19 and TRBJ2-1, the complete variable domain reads DGGITQSPKYLFRKEGQNVTLSCEQNLNHDAMYWYRQDPGQGLRLIYYSQIVNDFQKGDIAEGYSVSREKKESFPLTVTSAQKNPTAFYLCASSMDRTGGNEQFFGPGTRLTVL.

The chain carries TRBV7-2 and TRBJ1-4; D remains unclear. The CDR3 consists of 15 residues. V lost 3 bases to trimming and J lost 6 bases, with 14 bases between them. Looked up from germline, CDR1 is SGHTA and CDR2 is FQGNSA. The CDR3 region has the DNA TGTGCCAGCAGCTTGGTCCGGGTCAAGGATGAAAAACTGTTTTTT. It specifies CASSLVRVKDEKLFF. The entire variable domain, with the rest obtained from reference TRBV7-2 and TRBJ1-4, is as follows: GAGVSQSPSNKVTEKGKDVELRCDPISGHTALYWYRQSLGQGLEFLIYFQGNSAPDKSGLPSDRFSAERTGGSVSTLTIQRTQQEDSAVYLCASSLVRVKDEKLFFGSGTQLSVL.

The DNA of the CDR3 is TGTGCCAGTATTAGCGGGGGGGCAGGCAATGAGCAGTTCTTC. Translating gives CASISGGAGNEQFF. The chain is built from TRBV6-5 and TRBJ2-1, with TRBD2 matching over 11 bases. This CDR3 has 14 amino acids. J gave up 6 bases and V 9 bases, and 7 bases lay outside the gene matches. Germline CDR1 reads MNHEY; CDR2 reads SVGAGI.

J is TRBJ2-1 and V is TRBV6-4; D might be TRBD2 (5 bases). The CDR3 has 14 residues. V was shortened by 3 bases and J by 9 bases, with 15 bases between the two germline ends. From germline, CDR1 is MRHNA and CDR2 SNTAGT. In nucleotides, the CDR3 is TGTGCCAGCAGTGAGACTATAGCATGGGGTGAGCAGTTCTTC. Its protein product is CASSETIAWGEQFF.

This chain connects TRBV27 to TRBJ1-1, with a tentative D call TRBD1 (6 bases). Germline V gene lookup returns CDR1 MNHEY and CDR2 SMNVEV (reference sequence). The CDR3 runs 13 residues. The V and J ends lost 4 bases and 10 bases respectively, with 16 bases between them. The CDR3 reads CASSSEVGARAFF. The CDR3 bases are TGTGCCAGCAGTTCTGAGGTGGGGGCCAGAGCTTTCTTT.

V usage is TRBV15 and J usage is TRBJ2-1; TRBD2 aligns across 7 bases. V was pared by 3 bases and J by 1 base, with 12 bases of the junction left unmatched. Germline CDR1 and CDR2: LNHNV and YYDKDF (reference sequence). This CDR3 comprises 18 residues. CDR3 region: CATSSPAVAGDSYNEQFF. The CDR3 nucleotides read TGTGCCACCAGCAGCCCCGCCGTGGCGGGAGATTCCTACAATGAGCAGTTCTTC.

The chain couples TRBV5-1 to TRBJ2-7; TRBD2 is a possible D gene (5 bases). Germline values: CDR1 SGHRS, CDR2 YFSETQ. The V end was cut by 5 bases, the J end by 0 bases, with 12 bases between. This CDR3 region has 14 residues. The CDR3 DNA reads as TGCGCCAGCAGGGTGGCAACTAGCTCCTACGAGCAGTACTTC. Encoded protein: CASRVATSSYEQYF.

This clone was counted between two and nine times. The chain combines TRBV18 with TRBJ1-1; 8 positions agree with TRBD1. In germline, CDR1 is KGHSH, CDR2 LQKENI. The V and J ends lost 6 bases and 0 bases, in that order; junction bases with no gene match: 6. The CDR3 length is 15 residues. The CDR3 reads CASSGQGDMNTEAFF. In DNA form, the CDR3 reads TGTGCCAGCTCTGGACAGGGAGACATGAACACTGAAGCTTTCTTT.

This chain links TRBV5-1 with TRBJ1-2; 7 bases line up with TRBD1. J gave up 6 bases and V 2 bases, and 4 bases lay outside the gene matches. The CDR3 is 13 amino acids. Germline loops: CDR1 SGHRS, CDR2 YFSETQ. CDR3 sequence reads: CASSFLTGDGYTF. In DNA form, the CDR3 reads TGCGCCAGCAGCTTTCTAACAGGGGATGGCTACACCTTC. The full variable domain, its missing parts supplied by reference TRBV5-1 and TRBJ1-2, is KAGVTQTPRYLIKTRGQQVTLSCSPISGHRSVSWYQQTPGQGLQFLFEYFSETQRNKGNFPGRFSGRQFSNSRSEMNVSTLELGDSALYLCASSFLTGDGYTFGSGTRLTVV.

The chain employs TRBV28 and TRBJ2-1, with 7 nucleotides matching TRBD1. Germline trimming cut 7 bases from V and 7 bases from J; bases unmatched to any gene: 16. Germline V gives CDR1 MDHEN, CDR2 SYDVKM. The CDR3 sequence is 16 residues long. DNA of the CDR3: TGTGCCAGCACGGCGGTCGAAGGGGGCCTAGGGAATGAGCAGTTCTTC. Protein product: CASTAVEGGLGNEQFF.

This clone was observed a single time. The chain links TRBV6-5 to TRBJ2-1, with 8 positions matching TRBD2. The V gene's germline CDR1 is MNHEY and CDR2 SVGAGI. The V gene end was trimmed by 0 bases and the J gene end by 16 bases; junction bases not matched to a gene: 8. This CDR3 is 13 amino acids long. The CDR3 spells CASSYSIEGLGFF. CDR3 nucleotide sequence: TGTGCCAGCAGTTACTCGATCGAGGGACTAGGATTCTTC.

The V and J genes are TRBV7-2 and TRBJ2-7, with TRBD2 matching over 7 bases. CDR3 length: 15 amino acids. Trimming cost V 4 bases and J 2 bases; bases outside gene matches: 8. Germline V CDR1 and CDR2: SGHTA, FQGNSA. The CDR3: CASSSGDRGAYEQYF. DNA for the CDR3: TGTGCCAGCAGCTCCGGTGACCGGGGGGCCTACGAGCAGTACTTC.

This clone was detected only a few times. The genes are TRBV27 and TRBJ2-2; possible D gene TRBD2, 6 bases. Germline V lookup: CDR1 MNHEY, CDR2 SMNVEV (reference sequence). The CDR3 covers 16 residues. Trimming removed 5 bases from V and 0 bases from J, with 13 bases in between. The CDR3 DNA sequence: TGTGCCAGCAGTCCGGAGGGTGGTACGAACACCGGGGAGCTGTTTTTT. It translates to CASSPEGGTNTGELFF.

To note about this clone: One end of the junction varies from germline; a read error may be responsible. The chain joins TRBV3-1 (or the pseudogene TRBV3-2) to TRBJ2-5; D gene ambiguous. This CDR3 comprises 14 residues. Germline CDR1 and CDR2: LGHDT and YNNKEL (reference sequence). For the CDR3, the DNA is TGTGCCAGCAGCGAAGAGATCAGTCAAGAGACCCAGTACTTC. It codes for CASSEEISQETQYF.

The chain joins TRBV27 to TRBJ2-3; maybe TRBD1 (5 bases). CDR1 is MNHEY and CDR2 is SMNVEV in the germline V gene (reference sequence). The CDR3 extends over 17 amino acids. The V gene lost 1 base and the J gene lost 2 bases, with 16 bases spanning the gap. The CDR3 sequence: CASSLWAEGANTDTQYF. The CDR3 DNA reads TGTGCCAGCAGTTTATGGGCGGAAGGGGCGAACACAGATACGCAGTATTTT.

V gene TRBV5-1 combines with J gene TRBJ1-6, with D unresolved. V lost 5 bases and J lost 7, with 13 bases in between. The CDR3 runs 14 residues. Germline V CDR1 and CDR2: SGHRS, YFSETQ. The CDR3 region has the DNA TGCGCCAGCAGGTGGGCATATATGAATTCACCCCTCCACTTT. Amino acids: CASRWAYMNSPLHF.

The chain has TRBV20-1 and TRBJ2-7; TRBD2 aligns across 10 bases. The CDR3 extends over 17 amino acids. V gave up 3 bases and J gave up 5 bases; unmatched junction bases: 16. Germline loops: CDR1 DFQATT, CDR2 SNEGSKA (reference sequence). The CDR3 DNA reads TGCAGTGCTAGTAGTTGGCTAGCGGGGGCCCCTACCCACGAGCAGTACTTC. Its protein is CSASSWLAGAPTHEQYF.

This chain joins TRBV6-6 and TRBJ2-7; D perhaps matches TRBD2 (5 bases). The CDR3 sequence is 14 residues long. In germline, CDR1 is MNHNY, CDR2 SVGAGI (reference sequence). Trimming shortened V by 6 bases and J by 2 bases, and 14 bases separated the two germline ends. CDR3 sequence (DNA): TGTGCCAGCAGACAAAGTGAGGGAGCCTACGAGCAGTACTTC. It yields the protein CASRQSEGAYEQYF.

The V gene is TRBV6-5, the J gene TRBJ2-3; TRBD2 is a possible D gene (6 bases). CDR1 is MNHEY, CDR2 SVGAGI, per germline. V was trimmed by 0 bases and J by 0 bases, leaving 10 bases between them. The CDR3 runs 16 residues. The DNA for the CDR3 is TGTGCCAGCAGTTACTCGGGCGGGATGAGCACAGATACGCAGTATTTT. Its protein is CASSYSGGMSTDTQYF.

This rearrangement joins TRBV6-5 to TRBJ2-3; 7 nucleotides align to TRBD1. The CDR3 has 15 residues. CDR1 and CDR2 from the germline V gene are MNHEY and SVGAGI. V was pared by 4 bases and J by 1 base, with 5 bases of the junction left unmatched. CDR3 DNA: TGTGCCAGCAGTTCGATTGGACAGGGCACAGATACGCAGTATTTT. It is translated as CASSSIGQGTDTQYF.

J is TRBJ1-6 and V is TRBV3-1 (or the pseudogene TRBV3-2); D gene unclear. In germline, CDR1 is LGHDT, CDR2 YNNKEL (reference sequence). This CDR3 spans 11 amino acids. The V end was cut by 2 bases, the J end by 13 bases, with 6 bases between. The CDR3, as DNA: TGTGCCAGCAGCCAACACGGGCCCCTCCACTTT. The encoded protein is CASSQHGPLHF.